The T cell receptor beta chain described here comes from a study of cytomegalovirus exposure and HLA in healthy donors. About the study: The same platform as the roughly 700 first-cohort repertoires was used for the roughly 130 validation repertoires, a later analysis reported.

As for this clone: The antigen remains undetermined.

General study findings and limits: It was found in a later analysis that first-cohort TCR clusters tended to co-occur in the 120 validation repertoires. Altogether, some 170 TCR beta chains were recorded as cytomegalovirus-associated. Rarity characterized most TCR sequences, yet some public TCRs appeared in many donors.

Libraries were prepared by immunoSEQ multiplex PCR; TCRdb keeps only in-frame clonotypes and omits some of them. The sample holds under 100,000 clones, around 95% seen once. The CDR3 is made up of 16 amino acids. V trimming: 1 base; J trimming: 5 bases; junction bases outside the gene matches: 6. The germline gives CDR1 SGHNT, CDR2 YYREEE (reference sequence). This chain uses TRBV5-4 with TRBJ2-1; 10 bases map to TRBD2. The TCR comes from a woman between 18 and 29 years old in good health and CMV-seronegative. Sequenced sample: PBMCs. This chain's CDR3 is CASSLRALAGDNEQFF. The CDR3 nucleotides read TGTGCCAGCAGCTTGAGGGCGCTAGCGGGAGACAATGAGCAGTTCTTC. The complete variable domain, with remaining parts taken from reference TRBV5-4 and TRBJ2-1, reads ETGVTQSPTHLIKTRGQQVTLRCSSQSGHNTVSWYQQALGQGPQFIFQYYREEENGRGNFPPRFSGLQFPNYSSELNVNALELDDSALYLCASSLRALAGDNEQFFGPGTRLTVL.